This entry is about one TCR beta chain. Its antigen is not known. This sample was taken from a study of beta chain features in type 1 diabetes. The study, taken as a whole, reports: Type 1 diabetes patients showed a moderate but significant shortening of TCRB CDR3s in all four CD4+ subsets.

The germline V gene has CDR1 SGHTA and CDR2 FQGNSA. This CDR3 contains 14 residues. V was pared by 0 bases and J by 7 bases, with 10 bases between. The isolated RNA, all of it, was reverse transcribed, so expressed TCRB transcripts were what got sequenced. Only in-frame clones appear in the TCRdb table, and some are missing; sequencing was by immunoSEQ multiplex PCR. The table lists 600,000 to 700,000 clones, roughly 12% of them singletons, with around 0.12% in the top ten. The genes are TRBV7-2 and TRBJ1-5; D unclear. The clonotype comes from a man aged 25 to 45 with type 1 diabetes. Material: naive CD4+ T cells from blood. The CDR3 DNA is TGTGCCAGCAGCTTAGCTCCGGGTGAGCAGCCCCAGCATTTT. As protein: CASSLAPGEQPQHF.